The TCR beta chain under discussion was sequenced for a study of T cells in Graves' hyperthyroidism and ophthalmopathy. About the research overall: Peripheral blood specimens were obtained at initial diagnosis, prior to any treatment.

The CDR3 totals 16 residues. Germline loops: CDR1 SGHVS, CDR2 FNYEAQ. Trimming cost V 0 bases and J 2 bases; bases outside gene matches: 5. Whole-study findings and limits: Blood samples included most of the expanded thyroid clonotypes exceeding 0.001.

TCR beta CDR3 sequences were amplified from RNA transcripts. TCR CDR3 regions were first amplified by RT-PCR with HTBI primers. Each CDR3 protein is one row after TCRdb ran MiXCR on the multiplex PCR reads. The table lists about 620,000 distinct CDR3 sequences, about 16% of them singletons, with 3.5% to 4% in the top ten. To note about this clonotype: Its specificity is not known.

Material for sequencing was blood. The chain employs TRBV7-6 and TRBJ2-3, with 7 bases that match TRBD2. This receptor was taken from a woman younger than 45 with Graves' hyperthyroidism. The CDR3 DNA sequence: TGTGCCAGCAGCTTAGCGGGAGGGCCGAACACAGATACGCAGTATTTT. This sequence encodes CASSLAGGPNTDTQYF.